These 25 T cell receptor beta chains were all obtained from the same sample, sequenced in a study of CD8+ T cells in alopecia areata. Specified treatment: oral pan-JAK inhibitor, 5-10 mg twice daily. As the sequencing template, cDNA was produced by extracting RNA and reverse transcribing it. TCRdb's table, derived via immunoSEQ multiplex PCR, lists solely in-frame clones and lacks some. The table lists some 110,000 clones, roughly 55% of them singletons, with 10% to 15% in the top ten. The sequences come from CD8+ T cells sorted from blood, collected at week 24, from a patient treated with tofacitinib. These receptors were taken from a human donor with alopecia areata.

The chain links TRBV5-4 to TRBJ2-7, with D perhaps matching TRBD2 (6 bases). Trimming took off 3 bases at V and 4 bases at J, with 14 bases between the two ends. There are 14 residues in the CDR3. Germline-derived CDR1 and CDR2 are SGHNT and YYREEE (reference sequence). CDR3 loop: CASSSRDLSYEQYF. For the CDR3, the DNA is TGTGCCAGCAGCTCCAGGGACTTGAGTTACGAGCAGTACTTC.

The CDR3, as DNA: TGTGCCAGCAGTTTCTCCCAGGGGGAGCAGTACTTC. Residues: CASSFSQGEQYF. The gene calls are TRBV27 and TRBJ2-7; D is possibly TRBD1 (6 bases). The CDR3 is made up of 12 amino acids. Deletions cut 3 bases from V and 7 bases from J, with 10 bases between. Germline V gene sequence: CDR1 MNHEY, CDR2 SMNVEV (reference sequence).

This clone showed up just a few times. The DNA for the CDR3 is TGCAGCGTTGAGGGAACAAATACCGGGGAGCTGTTTTTT. This sequence encodes CSVEGTNTGELFF. The chain employs TRBV29-1 and TRBJ2-2, with unresolved D. The CDR3 consists of 13 residues. Germline CDR1 SQVTM, CDR2 ANQGSEA. Trimming left V 3 bases short and J 5 bases short, with 10 bases between.

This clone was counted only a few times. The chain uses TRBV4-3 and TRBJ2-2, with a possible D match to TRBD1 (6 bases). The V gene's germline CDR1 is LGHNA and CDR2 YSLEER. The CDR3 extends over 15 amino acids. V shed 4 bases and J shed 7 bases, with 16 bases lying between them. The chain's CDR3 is CASSRLTGSGGELFF. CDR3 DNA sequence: TGCGCCAGCAGCCGCCTAACAGGGTCTGGCGGGGAGCTGTTTTTT.

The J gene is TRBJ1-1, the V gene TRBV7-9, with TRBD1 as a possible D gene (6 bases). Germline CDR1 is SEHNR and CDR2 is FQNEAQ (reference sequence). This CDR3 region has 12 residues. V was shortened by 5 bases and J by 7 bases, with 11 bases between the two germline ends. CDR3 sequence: CASSIRDIEAFF. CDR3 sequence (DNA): TGTGCCAGCAGCATCCGGGACATTGAAGCTTTCTTT. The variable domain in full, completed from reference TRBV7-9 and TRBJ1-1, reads DTGVSQNPRHKITKRGQNVTFRCDPISEHNRLYWYRQTLGQGPEFLTYFQNEAQLEKSRLLSDRFSAERPKGSFSTLEIQRTEQGDSAMYLCASSIRDIEAFFGQGTRLTVV.

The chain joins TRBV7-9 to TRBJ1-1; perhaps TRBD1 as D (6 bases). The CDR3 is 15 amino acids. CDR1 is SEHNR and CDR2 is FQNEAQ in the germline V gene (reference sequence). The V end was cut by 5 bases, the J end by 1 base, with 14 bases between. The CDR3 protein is CASSTLQGKNTEAFF. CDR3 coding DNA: TGTGCCAGCAGCACCCTGCAGGGGAAGAACACTGAAGCTTTCTTT.

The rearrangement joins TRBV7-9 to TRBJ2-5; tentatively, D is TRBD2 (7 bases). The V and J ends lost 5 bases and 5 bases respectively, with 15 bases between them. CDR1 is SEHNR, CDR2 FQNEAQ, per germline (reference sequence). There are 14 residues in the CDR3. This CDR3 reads CASSPPGGGETQYF. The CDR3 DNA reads TGTGCCAGCAGCCCCCCGGGGGGCGGGGAGACCCAGTACTTC. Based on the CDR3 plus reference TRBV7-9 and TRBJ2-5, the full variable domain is DTGVSQNPRHKITKRGQNVTFRCDPISEHNRLYWYRQTLGQGPEFLTYFQNEAQLEKSRLLSDRFSAERPKGSFSTLEIQRTEQGDSAMYLCASSPPGGGETQYFGPGTRLLVL.

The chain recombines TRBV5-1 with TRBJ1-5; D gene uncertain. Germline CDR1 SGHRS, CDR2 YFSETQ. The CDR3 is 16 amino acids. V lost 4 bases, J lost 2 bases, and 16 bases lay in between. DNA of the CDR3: TGCGCCAGCAGCGAAGAACCGGTGGTTGGCAATCAGCCCCAGCATTTT. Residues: CASSEEPVVGNQPQHF.

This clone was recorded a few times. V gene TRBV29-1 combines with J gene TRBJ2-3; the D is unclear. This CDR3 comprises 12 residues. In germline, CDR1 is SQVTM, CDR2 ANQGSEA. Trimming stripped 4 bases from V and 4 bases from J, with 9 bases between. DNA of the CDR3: TGCAGCGTTGTAGCTTACCCAGATACGCAGTATTTT. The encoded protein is CSVVAYPDTQYF.

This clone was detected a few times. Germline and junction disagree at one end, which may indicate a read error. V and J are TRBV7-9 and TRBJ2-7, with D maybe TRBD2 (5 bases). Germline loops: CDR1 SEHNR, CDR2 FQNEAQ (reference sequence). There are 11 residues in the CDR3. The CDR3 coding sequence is TGTGCCAGCAGCTTAGATGGGCCAGCGGACTTC. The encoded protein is CASSLDGPADF.

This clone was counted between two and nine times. CDR3: CASRPLGADTQYF. Here the CDR3 DNA reads TGTGCCAGCAGGCCCCTTGGGGCAGATACGCAGTATTTT. The chain couples TRBV6-5 to TRBJ2-3; D remains ambiguous. Germline-derived CDR1 and CDR2 are MNHEY and SVGAGI. Trimming took off 6 bases at V and 4 bases at J, with 11 bases between the two ends. The CDR3 sequence is 13 residues long.

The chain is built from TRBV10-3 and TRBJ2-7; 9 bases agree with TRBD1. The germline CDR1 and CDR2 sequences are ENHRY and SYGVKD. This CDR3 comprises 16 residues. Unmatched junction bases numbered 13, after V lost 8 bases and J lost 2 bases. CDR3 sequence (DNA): TGTGCCATCTTTCCGGGACAGGGTTCGTCCGCCTACGAGCAGTACTTC. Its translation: CAIFPGQGSSAYEQYF.

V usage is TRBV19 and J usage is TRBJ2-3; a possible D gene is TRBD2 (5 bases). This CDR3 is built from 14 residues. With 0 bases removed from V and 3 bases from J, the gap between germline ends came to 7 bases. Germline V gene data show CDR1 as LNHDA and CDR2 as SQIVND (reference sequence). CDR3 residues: CASSIDGETDTQYF. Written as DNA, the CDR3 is TGTGCCAGTAGTATAGACGGGGAGACAGATACGCAGTATTTT. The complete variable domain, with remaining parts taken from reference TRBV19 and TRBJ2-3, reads DGGITQSPKYLFRKEGQNVTLSCEQNLNHDAMYWYRQDPGQGLRLIYYSQIVNDFQKGDIAEGYSVSREKKESFPLTVTSAQKNPTAFYLCASSIDGETDTQYFGPGTRLTVL.

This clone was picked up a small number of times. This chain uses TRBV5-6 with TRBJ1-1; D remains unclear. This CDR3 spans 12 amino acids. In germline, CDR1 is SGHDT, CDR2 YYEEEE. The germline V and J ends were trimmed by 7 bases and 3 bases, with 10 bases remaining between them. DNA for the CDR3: TGTGCCAGCGCTCATGGGGACACTGAAGCTTTCTTT. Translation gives CASAHGDTEAFF.

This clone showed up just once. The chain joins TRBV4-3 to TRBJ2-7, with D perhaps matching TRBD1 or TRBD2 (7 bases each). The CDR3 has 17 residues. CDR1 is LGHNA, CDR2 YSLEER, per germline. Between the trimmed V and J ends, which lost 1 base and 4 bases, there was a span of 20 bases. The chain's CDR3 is CASSQAISDRDYYEQYF. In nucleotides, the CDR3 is TGCGCCAGCAGCCAAGCCATCTCCGACAGGGACTATTACGAGCAGTACTTC.

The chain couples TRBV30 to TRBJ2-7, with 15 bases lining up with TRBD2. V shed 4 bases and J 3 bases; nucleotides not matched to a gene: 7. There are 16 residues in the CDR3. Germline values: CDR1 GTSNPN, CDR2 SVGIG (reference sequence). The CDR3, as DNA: TGTGCCTGGACCGGGACTAGCGGGGGGACTTACTACGAGCAGTACTTC. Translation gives CAWTGTSGGTYYEQYF.

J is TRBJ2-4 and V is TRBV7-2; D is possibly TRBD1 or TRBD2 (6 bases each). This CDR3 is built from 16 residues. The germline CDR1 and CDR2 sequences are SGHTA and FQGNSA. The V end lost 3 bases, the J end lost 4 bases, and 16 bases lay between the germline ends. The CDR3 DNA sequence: TGTGCCAGCAGCTTCCTTGGAGGGGGTAATAAAAACATTCAGTACTTC. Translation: CASSFLGGGNKNIQYF.

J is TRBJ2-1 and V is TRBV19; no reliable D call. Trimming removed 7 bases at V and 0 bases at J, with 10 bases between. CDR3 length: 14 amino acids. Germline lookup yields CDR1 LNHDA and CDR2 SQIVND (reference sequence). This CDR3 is CASTNLGSYNEQFF. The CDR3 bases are TGTGCCAGTACCAACTTGGGCTCCTACAATGAGCAGTTCTTC.

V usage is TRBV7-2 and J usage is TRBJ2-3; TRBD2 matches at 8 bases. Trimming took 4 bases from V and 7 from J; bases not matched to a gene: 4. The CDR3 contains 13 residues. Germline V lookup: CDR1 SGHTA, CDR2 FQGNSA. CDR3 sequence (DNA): TGTGCCAGCAGCTCCCGGGGGGGTTATACGCAGTATTTT. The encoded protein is CASSSRGGYTQYF.

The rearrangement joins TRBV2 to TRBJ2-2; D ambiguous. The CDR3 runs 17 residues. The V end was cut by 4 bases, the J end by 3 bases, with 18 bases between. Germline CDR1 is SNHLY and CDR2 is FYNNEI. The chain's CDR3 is CASSGSRRLPDTGELFF. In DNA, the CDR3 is TGTGCCAGCAGTGGATCCAGACGCCTTCCCGACACCGGGGAGCTGTTTTTT. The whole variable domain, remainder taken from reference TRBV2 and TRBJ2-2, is EPEVTQTPSHQVTQMGQEVILRCVPISNHLYFYWYRQILGQKVEFLVSFYNNEISEKSEIFDDQFSVERPDGSNFTLKIRSTKLEDSAMYFCASSGSRRLPDTGELFFGEGSRLTVL.

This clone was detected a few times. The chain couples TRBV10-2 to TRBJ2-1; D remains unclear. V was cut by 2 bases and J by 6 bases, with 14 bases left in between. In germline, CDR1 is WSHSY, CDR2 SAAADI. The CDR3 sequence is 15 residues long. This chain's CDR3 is CASSEISVSGNEQFF. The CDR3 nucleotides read TGCGCCAGCAGTGAGATCAGTGTTTCGGGCAATGAGCAGTTCTTC.

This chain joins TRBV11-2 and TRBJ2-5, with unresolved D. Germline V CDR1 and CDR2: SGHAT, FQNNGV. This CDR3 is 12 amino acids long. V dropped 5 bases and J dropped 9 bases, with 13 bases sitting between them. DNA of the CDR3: TGTGCCAGCAGCCCAGATCCCGGGTCCCAGTACTTC. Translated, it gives CASSPDPGSQYF. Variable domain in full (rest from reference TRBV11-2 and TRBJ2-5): EAGVAQSPRYKIIEKRQSVAFWCNPISGHATLYWYQQILGQGPKLLIQFQNNGVVDDSQLPKDRFSAERLKGVDSTLKIQPAKLEDSAVYLCASSPDPGSQYFGPGTRLLVL.

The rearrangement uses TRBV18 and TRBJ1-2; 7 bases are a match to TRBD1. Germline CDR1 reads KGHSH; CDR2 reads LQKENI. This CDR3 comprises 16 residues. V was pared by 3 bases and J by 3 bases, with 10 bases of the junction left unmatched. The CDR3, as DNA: TGTGCCAGCTCACCGTTTAACAGGGGAACGGACTATGGCTACACCTTC. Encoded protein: CASSPFNRGTDYGYTF.

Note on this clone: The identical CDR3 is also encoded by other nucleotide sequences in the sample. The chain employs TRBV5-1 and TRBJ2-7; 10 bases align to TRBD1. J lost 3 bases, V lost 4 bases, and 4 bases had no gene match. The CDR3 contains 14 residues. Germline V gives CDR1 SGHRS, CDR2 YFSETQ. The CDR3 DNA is TGCGCCAGCAGCCTGGGGGACAGGGGCTACGAGCAGTACTTC. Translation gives CASSLGDRGYEQYF.

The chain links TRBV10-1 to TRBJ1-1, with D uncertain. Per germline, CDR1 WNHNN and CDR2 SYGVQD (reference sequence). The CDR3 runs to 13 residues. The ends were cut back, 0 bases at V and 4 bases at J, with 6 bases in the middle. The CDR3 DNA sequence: TGCGCCAGCAGTGAGTCGGGAAGCACTGAAGCTTTCTTT. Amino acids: CASSESGSTEAFF.